A single sample is the source of the 19 T cell receptor beta chains below, sequenced in a study of T cells after yellow fever vaccination. Via MiXCR, TCRdb re-called the 5' RACE reads, giving one row per CDR3 protein. The table includes under 300,000 distinct CDR3 sequences, 6.9% detected once. Here the sequenced sample was CD4+ T cells sorted from PBMCs, taken 15 days after the yellow fever booster vaccination. Every receptor here comes from a man aged 25 to 45 who received the YFV17D yellow fever vaccine.

The sample holds a few counts of this clonotype. The chain combines TRBV5-4 with TRBJ2-2; 12 nucleotides agree with TRBD1. After removal of 0 bases from V and 11 bases from J, the junction contained 2 bases not matched to a gene. Germline CDR1 SGHNT, CDR2 YYREEE (reference sequence). The CDR3 contains 14 residues. The CDR3 loop is CASSLEGTGGELFF. CDR3 coding DNA: TGTGCCAGCAGCTTGGAGGGGACAGGGGGCGAGCTGTTTTTT.

V and J are TRBV7-2 and TRBJ2-5; TRBD2 matches at 10 bases. The germline gives CDR1 SGHTA, CDR2 FQGNSA. The CDR3 spans 16 residues. J gave up 5 bases and V 5 bases, and 11 bases lay outside the gene matches. CDR3 coding DNA: TGTGCCAGCAGCCGTCCCGGGGCTAGCGGGAGTGAGACCCAGTACTTC. This encodes CASSRPGASGSETQYF.

The gene calls are TRBV20-1 and TRBJ1-5; D possibly corresponds to TRBD1 (6 bases). This CDR3 comprises 12 residues. Germline V CDR1 and CDR2: DFQATT, SNEGSKA (reference sequence). The V end was cut by 3 bases, the J end by 5 bases, with 8 bases between. CDR3 in amino acids: CSARPGDQPQHF. The CDR3 bases are TGCAGTGCTAGGCCAGGGGATCAGCCCCAGCATTTT.

The chain employs TRBV7-2 and TRBJ1-1; D remains ambiguous. V lost 6 bases, J lost 2 bases, and 16 bases lay in between. Germline V gene data show CDR1 as SGHTA and CDR2 as FQGNSA. CDR3 size: 15 residues. CDR3 in amino acids: CASRPHGSPNTEAFF. CDR3 in DNA: TGTGCCAGCAGACCGCATGGCAGTCCAAACACTGAAGCTTTCTTT. The entire variable domain, with the rest obtained from reference TRBV7-2 and TRBJ1-1, is as follows: GAGVSQSPSNKVTEKGKDVELRCDPISGHTALYWYRQSLGQGLEFLIYFQGNSAPDKSGLPSDRFSAERTGGSVSTLTIQRTQQEDSAVYLCASRPHGSPNTEAFFGQGTRLTVV.

A few counts support this clonotype. The CDR3 DNA is TGTGCCAGCAGCTTAACCCCGTCTACAGATACGCAGTATTTT. This translates into CASSLTPSTDTQYF. The V and J genes are TRBV5-4 and TRBJ2-3; D remains ambiguous. Germline-derived CDR1 and CDR2 are SGHNT and YYREEE (reference sequence). V lost 2 bases, J lost 3 bases, and 10 bases lay in between. The CDR3 is made up of 14 amino acids.

The chain carries TRBV6-5 and TRBJ1-1, with D unresolved. Germline-derived CDR1 and CDR2 are MNHEY and SVGAGI. V lost 10 bases to trimming and J lost 1 base, with 7 bases between them. The CDR3 length is 11 residues. CDR3 amino acids: CATTWNTEAFF. For the CDR3, the DNA is TGTGCCACCACCTGGAACACTGAAGCTTTCTTT.

This clonotype was recorded at least ten times. The chain recombines TRBV20-1 with TRBJ2-2, with D tentatively TRBD2 (5 bases). The germline V gene encodes CDR1 DFQATT and CDR2 SNEGSKA (reference sequence). V lost 2 bases, J lost 6 bases, and 10 bases lay in between. The CDR3 extends over 13 amino acids. In nucleotides, the CDR3 is TGCAGTGCTAGAAATCCTAGCCCCGGGGAGCTGTTTTTT. As protein: CSARNPSPGELFF.

There are many counts of this clonotype. This chain uses TRBV10-3 with TRBJ2-5, with 9 bases identical to TRBD2. The V gene end was trimmed by 3 bases and the J gene end by 11 bases; junction bases not matched to a gene: 7. This CDR3 contains 13 residues. The germline V gene encodes CDR1 ENHRY and CDR2 SYGVKD. For the CDR3, the DNA is TGTGCCATCAGTGATCGGACTAGCGTCCAACAGTACTTC. This translates into CAISDRTSVQQYF.

The chain is built from TRBV7-3 and TRBJ2-1; 10 positions agree with TRBD2. The V gene end was trimmed by 5 bases and the J gene end by 7 bases; junction bases not matched to a gene: 14. Germline lookup yields CDR1 SGHTA and CDR2 FQGTGA. The CDR3 covers 17 residues. The CDR3 is CASSPPRTLAGRNEQFF. In DNA, the CDR3 is TGTGCCAGCAGCCCGCCCCGCACACTAGCGGGACGAAATGAGCAGTTCTTC. The variable domain in full, with the rest retrieved from reference TRBV7-3 and TRBJ2-1, is GAGVSQTPSNKVTEKGKYVELRCDPISGHTALYWYRQSLGQGPEFLIYFQGTGAADDSGLPNDRFFAVRPEGSVSTLKIQRTERGDSAVYLCASSPPRTLAGRNEQFFGPGTRLTVL.

This clonotype came up many times. V and J are TRBV6-1 and TRBJ2-5; the match to TRBD2 covers 12 bases. There are 18 residues in the CDR3. The V segment lost 7 bases and the J segment 1 base; nucleotides outside the gene matches: 13. CDR1 is MNHNS, CDR2 SASEGT, per germline. CDR3 DNA: TGTGCCAGCACCGCGATTGAGGGACTAGCGGGTGTCCAAGAGACCCAGTACTTC. It codes for CASTAIEGLAGVQETQYF.

The DNA for the CDR3 is TGTGCCTGGAGTGCCCAGGAAGCGGGTGTCTTGTACTTC. Amino acids: CAWSAQEAGVLYF. This chain connects TRBV30 to TRBJ2-5; D is possibly TRBD2 (6 bases). CDR1 is GTSNPN, CDR2 SVGIG, per germline (reference sequence). V shed 1 base and J shed 13 bases, with 19 bases lying between them. The length of the CDR3 is 13 residues.

The table lists this clonotype with a few counts. The chain is built from TRBV7-2 and TRBJ2-7, with D possibly matching TRBD1 (6 bases). This CDR3 is 16 amino acids long. The germline gives CDR1 SGHTA, CDR2 FQGNSA. Deletions cut 5 bases from V and 3 bases from J, with 20 bases between. CDR3 residues: CASSATGPPYFYEQYF. The CDR3 DNA is TGTGCCAGCAGCGCTACAGGGCCGCCCTACTTCTACGAGCAGTACTTC.

The sample holds a few counts of this clonotype. The chain uses TRBV27 and TRBJ1-5; D is possibly TRBD1 (5 bases). Germline V gives CDR1 MNHEY, CDR2 SMNVEV (reference sequence). This CDR3 has 15 residues. V shed 2 bases and J shed 6 bases, with 14 bases lying between them. CDR3 DNA sequence: TGTGCCAGCAGTTTAGAGGGGCTAAGGAGTCAGCCCCAGCATTTT. Translation gives CASSLEGLRSQPQHF.

This clonotype was counted ten times or more. The V and J genes are TRBV20-1 and TRBJ2-1; TRBD2 matches at 11 bases. V gave up 1 base and J gave up 15 bases; unmatched junction bases: 2. Looked up from germline, CDR1 is DFQATT and CDR2 is SNEGSKA (reference sequence). CDR3 length equals 11 residues. CDR3 in amino acids: CSARGTSGRFF. In DNA, the CDR3 is TGCAGTGCTAGAGGGACTAGCGGGCGGTTCTTC.

This chain uses TRBV28 with TRBJ1-5, with TRBD1 matching 8 bases. Per the germline V gene, CDR1 is MDHEN and CDR2 is SYDVKM. Losses at the gene ends were 7 bases for V and 4 bases for J; bases not matched to a gene: 9. The CDR3 is made up of 15 amino acids. CDR3 sequence reads: CASKHGTGANQPQHF. The CDR3 DNA reads TGTGCCAGCAAACACGGGACAGGCGCAAATCAGCCCCAGCATTTT.

This clonotype was seen many times. The genes are TRBV7-8 and TRBJ2-1, with TRBD1 as a possible D gene (5 bases). The CDR3 loop spans 17 amino acids. Looked up from germline, CDR1 is SGHVS and CDR2 is FQNEAQ. V gave up 4 bases and J gave up 4 bases, with 20 bases separating them. The CDR3 coding sequence is TGTGCCAGCAGCTCCCCTCGACAGATCCGCCTTTACAATGAGCAGTTCTTC. It encodes CASSSPRQIRLYNEQFF.

This clonotype was seen more than once but under ten times. The chain has TRBV20-1 and TRBJ2-7, with 7 bases lining up with TRBD2. The CDR3 length is 12 residues. Trimming took 3 bases from V and 6 from J; bases not matched to a gene: 5. Germline V gene lookup returns CDR1 DFQATT and CDR2 SNEGSKA (reference sequence). CDR3 sequence (DNA): TGCAGTGCTAGCGGGAGGATGGGCGAGCAGTACTTC. Its protein is CSASGRMGEQYF.

The V and J genes are TRBV5-4 and TRBJ2-3; tentatively, D is TRBD1 or TRBD2 (5 bases each). CDR1 is SGHNT, CDR2 YYREEE, per germline (reference sequence). V dropped 4 bases and J dropped 4 bases, with 16 bases sitting between them. CDR3 size: 15 residues. The CDR3 DNA reads TGTGCCAGCAGCCCAACCGGGACCCGTGCAGATACGCAGTATTTT. This encodes CASSPTGTRADTQYF.

This chain links TRBV10-2 with TRBJ2-1; 11 nucleotides agree with TRBD1. V was pared by 6 bases and J by 0 bases, with 7 bases of the junction left unmatched. This CDR3 is built from 17 residues. CDR1 and CDR2 from the germline V gene are WSHSY and SAAADI. CDR3 DNA sequence: TGCGCCAGCAGAGTCAGGACAGGGGGCCGCTCCTACAATGAGCAGTTCTTC. It is translated as CASRVRTGGRSYNEQFF.